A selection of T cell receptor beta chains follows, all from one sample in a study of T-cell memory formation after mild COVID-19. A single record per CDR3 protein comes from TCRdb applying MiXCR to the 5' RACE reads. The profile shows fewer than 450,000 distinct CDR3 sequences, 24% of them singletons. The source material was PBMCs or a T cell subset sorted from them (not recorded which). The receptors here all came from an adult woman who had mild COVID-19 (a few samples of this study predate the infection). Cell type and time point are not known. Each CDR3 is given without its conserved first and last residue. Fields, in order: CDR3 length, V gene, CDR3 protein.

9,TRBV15,ATSRGGRAF
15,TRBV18,ASSPVLAGGADNEQF
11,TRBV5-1,ASSARGDYGYT
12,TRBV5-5,ASSVDSWNTEAF
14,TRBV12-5,ASGFLAGGRLGEQF
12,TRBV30,AWSPTGGSYEQY
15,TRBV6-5,ASSRRWGEASTDTQY
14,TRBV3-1,ASSQGAPGGNQPQH
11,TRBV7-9,ASNSDPLNEQY
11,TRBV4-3,ASSQEFRDEQF
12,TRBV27,ASSSPALNSPLH
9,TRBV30,AGLQGQGRY
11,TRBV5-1,ASTTSGTKTQY
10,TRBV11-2,ASSIGIGELF
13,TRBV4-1,ASSQDLADPYEQY
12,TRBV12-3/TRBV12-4,ASSRQSHNQPQH
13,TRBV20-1,SARPRQGVGYGYT
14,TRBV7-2,ASSLEFRGAGDEQY
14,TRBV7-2,ASSSVLAGNTDTQY
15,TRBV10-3,AISDYGTSPNTGELF
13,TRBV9,ASSVGRGGQETQY
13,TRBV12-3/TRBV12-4,ASSFEGGMGNTIY
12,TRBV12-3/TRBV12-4,ASKPGGTDYGYT
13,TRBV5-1,ASSLNKQIQETQY
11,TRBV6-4,ASSTGTKNEQF
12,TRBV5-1,ASRTGATTTEAF
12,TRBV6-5,ASSYLETNEKLF
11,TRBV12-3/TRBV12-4,ASSLNRAQPQH
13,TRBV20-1,SARVGGPVVETQY
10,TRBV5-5,ASSLSKNEQF
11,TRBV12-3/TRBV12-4,ASRDLADNEQF
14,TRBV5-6,ASSFLGTAMNTEAF
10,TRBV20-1,SASSGRVEQY
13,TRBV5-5,ASSSHGYGNQPQH
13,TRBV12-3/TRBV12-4,ASSRTGGGNQPQH
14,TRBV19,ASSPTGTGDRQPQH
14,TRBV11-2,ASTLGPGGATYTQY
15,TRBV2,ASSEVPLAASTDTQY
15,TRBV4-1,ASSRPGGGANTGELF
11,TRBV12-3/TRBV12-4,ASRPGPFYEQY
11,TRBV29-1,SASSGPETEQF
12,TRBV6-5,ASSYSISNQPQH
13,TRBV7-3,ASSLGLAEYNEQF
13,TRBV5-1,ASSLGLAHTDTQY